One and the same sample provided the 21 T cell receptor beta chains below, sequenced in a study of CD8 T cells in Susac syndrome. Random hexamers served to reverse transcribe roughly 0.45 to 1 ug RNA. TCRdb recomputed calls from the immunoSEQ multiplex PCR reads with MiXCR, one row per CDR3 protein. The table has about 150,000 distinct CDR3 sequences, roughly 94% seen once. The sample was CD8+ T cells from PBMCs. These receptors all stem from a human donor with multiple sclerosis.

The chain employs TRBV29-1 and TRBJ1-1; no clear D gene. Trimming stripped 8 bases from V and 6 bases from J, with 7 bases between. The CDR3 extends over 9 amino acids. The germline CDR1 and CDR2 sequences are SQVTM and ANQGSEA. CDR3 bases: TGCAGCTATGCGGCTGAAGCTTTCTTT. This sequence encodes CSYAAEAFF.

The rearrangement joins TRBV12-3 or TRBV12-4 to TRBJ2-7; a weak D match, TRBD1 (5 bases). V was trimmed by 1 base and J by 3 bases, leaving 10 bases between them. The CDR3 is made up of 14 amino acids. CDR3 region: CASSLGGADYEQYF. The DNA for the CDR3 is TGTGCCAGCAGTTTAGGGGGCGCAGACTACGAGCAGTACTTC.

This chain links TRBV27 with TRBJ2-6; no clear D. The CDR3 sequence is 15 residues long. The germline CDR1 and CDR2 sequences are MNHEY and SMNVEV (reference sequence). Trimming took off 5 bases at V and 0 bases at J, with 8 bases between the two ends. CDR3 residues: CASSPEPSGANVLTF. The CDR3 nucleotides are TGTGCCAGCAGTCCAGAACCCTCTGGGGCCAACGTCCTGACTTTC.

This clonotype was picked up one time. J is TRBJ2-3 and V is TRBV27, with TRBD1 matching 10 bases. The J segment lost 4 bases and the V segment lost 2 bases, leaving 9 bases of the junction unmatched. Germline V gives CDR1 MNHEY, CDR2 SMNVEV (reference sequence). This CDR3 contains 17 residues. The CDR3 coding sequence is TGTGCCAGCAGTTTAATTTTGGGACAGGGGATGTCAGATACGCAGTATTTT. This translates into CASSLILGQGMSDTQYF.

In regard to this clonotype: The conserved closing phenylalanine or tryptophan is absent in this CDR3, likely reflecting a read error. V gene TRBV3-1 combines with J gene TRBJ1-2; D remains unclear. Trimming removed 2 bases at V and 2 bases at J, with 6 bases between. The CDR3 runs 13 residues. Germline values: CDR1 LGHDT, CDR2 YNNKEL (reference sequence). In nucleotides, the CDR3 is TGTGCCAGCAGCCAATCCAGAAACTATGGCTACACCGTC. Amino acids: CASSQSRNYGYTV.

The chain uses TRBV15 and TRBJ1-5; D not resolved. The CDR3 is 15 residues long. Germline loops: CDR1 LNHNV, CDR2 YYDKDF (reference sequence). V gave up 2 bases and J gave up 0 bases, with 8 bases separating them. In DNA, the CDR3 is TGTGCCACCAGCAGATCGGGATTTAGCAATCAGCCCCAGCATTTT. This gives the protein CATSRSGFSNQPQHF.

This clonotype was observed a single time. This chain uses TRBV7-9 with TRBJ2-5; TRBD1 matches 8 bases. This CDR3 is built from 17 residues. V shed 4 bases, J shed 1 base, and the junction held 11 bases outside the gene matches. Germline values: CDR1 SEHNR, CDR2 FQNEAQ (reference sequence). The CDR3 DNA reads TGTGCCAGCAGCTCTGGAGAGGGACAGGACGGCCAAGAGACCCAGTACTTC. This gives the protein CASSSGEGQDGQETQYF.

The V call is TRBV4-1, the J call TRBJ2-2; perhaps TRBD2 as D (6 bases). The CDR3 runs to 14 residues. V lost 10 bases and J lost 4, with 16 bases in between. Germline loops: CDR1 MGHRA, CDR2 YSYEKL. CDR3 DNA sequence: TGCGCCACCGAGGAGATCGGGGGCACCGGGGAGCTGTTTTTT. Its protein product is CATEEIGGTGELFF.

This chain connects TRBV29-1 to TRBJ2-1; perhaps D is TRBD1 or TRBD2 (5 bases each). The CDR3 is made up of 18 amino acids. Germline V gene sequence: CDR1 SQVTM, CDR2 ANQGSEA. V was shortened by 2 bases and J by 0 bases, with 20 bases between the two germline ends. The chain's CDR3 is CSVETSSRGGGSYNEQFF. The CDR3 coding sequence is TGCAGCGTTGAAACAAGTAGTAGGGGCGGAGGCTCCTACAATGAGCAGTTCTTC.

The chain recombines TRBV29-1 with TRBJ2-1, with 7 bases that match TRBD2. Germline V gene data show CDR1 as SQVTM and CDR2 as ANQGSEA. With V trimmed by 1 base and J by 3 bases, 9 bases remained unmatched. The CDR3 totals 16 residues. The CDR3 region has the DNA TGCAGCGTTGAAGGCGGTACTAGCGCTAACTACAATGAGCAGTTCTTC. Amino acid sequence: CSVEGGTSANYNEQFF.

The V gene is TRBV5-4, the J gene TRBJ1-2; a weak D match, TRBD1 (6 bases). Germline V gives CDR1 SGHNT, CDR2 YYREEE (reference sequence). This CDR3 comprises 14 residues. The V and J ends lost 1 base and 8 bases respectively, with 15 bases between them. The DNA of the CDR3 is TGTGCCAGCAGCTTGCGACAGGTTAGGTCAGGCTACACCTTC. As protein: CASSLRQVRSGYTF.

This chain uses TRBV28 with TRBJ2-5, with 7 positions matching TRBD2. Germline V lookup: CDR1 MDHEN, CDR2 SYDVKM. The CDR3 is 15 amino acids. V gave up 5 bases and J gave up 7 bases; unmatched junction bases: 13. The CDR3 region is CASSPDGTIRGTQYF. The CDR3 DNA follows: TGTGCCAGCAGTCCCGACGGGACTATTCGGGGGACCCAGTACTTC.

The chain joins TRBV27 to TRBJ1-2, with a weak D call TRBD1 (5 bases). The CDR3 covers 13 residues. The germline gives CDR1 MNHEY, CDR2 SMNVEV (reference sequence). V shed 2 bases and J shed 7 bases, with 11 bases lying between them. The CDR3 DNA is TGTGCCAGCAGTTTAGGGGCGAGAGGTGGCTACACCTTC. It is translated as CASSLGARGGYTF.

This chain links TRBV19 with TRBJ2-3; no firm D call. V was cut by 3 bases and J by 6 bases, with 13 bases left in between. This CDR3 comprises 14 residues. CDR1 is LNHDA and CDR2 is SQIVND in the germline V gene (reference sequence). CDR3 bases: TGTGCCAGTAGTATCTGGCTCGTGACGGATACGCAGTATTTT. It yields the protein CASSIWLVTDTQYF.

The rearrangement links TRBV20-1 to TRBJ1-2; D is undetermined. CDR3 size: 12 residues. Germline V CDR1 and CDR2: DFQATT, SNEGSKA (reference sequence). V was shortened by 2 bases and J by 1 base, with 5 bases between the two germline ends. CDR3 sequence: CSARWGNYGYTF. CDR3 bases: TGCAGTGCTAGATGGGGTAACTATGGCTACACCTTC.

This sequence joins TRBV7-9 and TRBJ1-2, with no clear D. The CDR3 contains 14 residues. In germline, CDR1 is SEHNR, CDR2 FQNEAQ (reference sequence). Between the trimmed V and J ends, which lost 2 bases and 11 bases, there was a span of 18 bases. The CDR3 coding sequence is TGTGCCAGCAGCTTATACGAGGCAACGTTGGGGTACACCTTC. It translates to CASSLYEATLGYTF.

This clonotype is a singleton in its sample. The chain has TRBV7-9 and TRBJ1-2; D remains unclear. CDR3 length: 11 residues. The V and J ends lost 1 base and 10 bases respectively, with 7 bases between them. CDR1 SEHNR and CDR2 FQNEAQ come from the germline V gene (reference sequence). The CDR3 region has the DNA TGTGCCAGCAGCTTAGGGCGTGTCTACACCTTC. Amino acids: CASSLGRVYTF.

V usage is TRBV13 and J usage is TRBJ1-2; D gene uncertain. CDR3 size: 14 residues. The ends were cut back, 6 bases at V and 3 bases at J, with 14 bases in the middle. Germline CDR1 is PRHDT and CDR2 is FYEKMQ (reference sequence). As DNA, the CDR3 is TGTGCCAGCAGAGGTGATGGGCTCGACTATGGCTACACCTTC. This gives the protein CASRGDGLDYGYTF.

This clonotype showed up just once. V and J are TRBV11-2 and TRBJ2-5; D unclear. The germline V gene has CDR1 SGHAT and CDR2 FQNNGV. V was cut by 8 bases and J by 6 bases, with 16 bases left in between. CDR3 length equals 13 residues. The CDR3, as DNA: TGTGCCAGCCGTCCGCGCGGTAGGCAGACCCAGTACTTC. It codes for CASRPRGRQTQYF.

The chain joins TRBV2 to TRBJ1-1, with 7 nucleotides matching TRBD1. CDR3 length equals 14 residues. V shed 6 bases and J 3 bases; nucleotides not matched to a gene: 7. Germline V lookup: CDR1 SNHLY, CDR2 FYNNEI. Written as DNA, the CDR3 is TGTGCCAGCAGAGTAGGGGGCAGGGACACTGAAGCTTTCTTT. Protein sequence: CASRVGGRDTEAFF.

This clonotype was recorded once. The V gene is TRBV30, the J gene TRBJ2-5, with 9 bases fitting TRBD2. The CDR3 covers 15 residues. Germline lookup yields CDR1 GTSNPN and CDR2 SVGIG (reference sequence). The trim removed 7 bases at V and 2 bases at J, leaving 11 bases unmatched. CDR3 region: CALASGLATQETQYF. CDR3 bases: TGTGCCTTGGCGTCGGGACTAGCTACTCAAGAGACCCAGTACTTC. The full variable domain, with the rest looked up from reference TRBV30 and TRBJ2-5, is SQTIHQWPATLVQPVGSPLSLECTVEGTSNPNLYWYRQAAGRGLQLLFYSVGIGQISSEVPQNLSASRPQDRQFILSSKKLLLSDSGFYLCALASGLATQETQYFGPGTRLLVL.